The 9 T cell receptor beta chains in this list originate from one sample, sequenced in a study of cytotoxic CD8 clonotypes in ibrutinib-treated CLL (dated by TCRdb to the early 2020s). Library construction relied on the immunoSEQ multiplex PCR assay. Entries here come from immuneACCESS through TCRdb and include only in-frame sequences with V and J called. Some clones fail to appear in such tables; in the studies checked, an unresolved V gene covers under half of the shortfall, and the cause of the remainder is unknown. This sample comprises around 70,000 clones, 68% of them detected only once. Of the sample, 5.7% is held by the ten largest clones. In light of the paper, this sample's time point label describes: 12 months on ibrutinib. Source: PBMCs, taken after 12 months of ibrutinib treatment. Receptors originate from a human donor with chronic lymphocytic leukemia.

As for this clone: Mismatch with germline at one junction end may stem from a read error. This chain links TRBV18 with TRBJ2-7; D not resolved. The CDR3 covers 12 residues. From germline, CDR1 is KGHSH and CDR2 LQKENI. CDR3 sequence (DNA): TGTGCCAGCTCACTAAGGACGGACGAACAGTACTTC. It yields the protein CASSLRTDEQYF. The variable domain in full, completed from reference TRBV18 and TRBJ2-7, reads NAGVMQNPRHLVRRRGQEARLRCSPMKGHSHVYWYRQLPEEGLKFMVYLQKENIIDESGMPKERFSAEFPKEGPSILRIQQVVRGDSAAYFCASSLRTDEQYFGPGTRLTVT.

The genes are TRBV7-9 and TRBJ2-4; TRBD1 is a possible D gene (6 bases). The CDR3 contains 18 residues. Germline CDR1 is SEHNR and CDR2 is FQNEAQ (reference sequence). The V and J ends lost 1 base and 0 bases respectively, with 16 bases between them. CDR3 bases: TGTGCCAGCAGCTTAGGCCAGGGGCCGATGTTAGCCAAAAACATTCAGTACTTC. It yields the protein CASSLGQGPMLAKNIQYF.

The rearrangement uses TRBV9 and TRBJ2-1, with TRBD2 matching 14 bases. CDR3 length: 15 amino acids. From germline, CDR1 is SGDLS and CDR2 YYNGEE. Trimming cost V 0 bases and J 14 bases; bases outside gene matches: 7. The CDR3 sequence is CASSVDWTSGGSEFF. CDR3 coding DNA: TGTGCCAGCAGCGTAGATTGGACTAGCGGGGGGTCGGAGTTCTTC.

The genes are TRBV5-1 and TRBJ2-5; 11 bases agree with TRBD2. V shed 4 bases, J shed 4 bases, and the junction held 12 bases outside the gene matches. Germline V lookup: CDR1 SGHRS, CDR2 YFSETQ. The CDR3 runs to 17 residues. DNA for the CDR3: TGCGCCAGCAGCCCGGGAGGTAGCGGGGGGGTCGGAGAGACCCAGTACTTC. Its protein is CASSPGGSGGVGETQYF.

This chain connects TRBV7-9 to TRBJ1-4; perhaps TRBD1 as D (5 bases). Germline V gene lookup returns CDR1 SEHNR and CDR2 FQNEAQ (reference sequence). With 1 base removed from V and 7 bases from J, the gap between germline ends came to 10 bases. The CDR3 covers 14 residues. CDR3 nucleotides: TGTGCCAGCAGCTTAGAACAGGCCGGTGAAAAACTGTTTTTT. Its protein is CASSLEQAGEKLFF. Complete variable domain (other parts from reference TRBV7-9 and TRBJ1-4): DTGVSQNPRHKITKRGQNVTFRCDPISEHNRLYWYRQTLGQGPEFLTYFQNEAQLEKSRLLSDRFSAERPKGSFSTLEIQRTEQGDSAMYLCASSLEQAGEKLFFGSGTQLSVL.

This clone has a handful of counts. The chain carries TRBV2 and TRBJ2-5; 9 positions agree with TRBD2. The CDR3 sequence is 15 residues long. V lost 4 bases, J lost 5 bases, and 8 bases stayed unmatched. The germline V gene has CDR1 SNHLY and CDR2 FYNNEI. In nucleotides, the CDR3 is TGTGCCAGCAGTGGAAGCGGGGGGCCGGAGGAGACCCAGTACTTC. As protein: CASSGSGGPEETQYF.

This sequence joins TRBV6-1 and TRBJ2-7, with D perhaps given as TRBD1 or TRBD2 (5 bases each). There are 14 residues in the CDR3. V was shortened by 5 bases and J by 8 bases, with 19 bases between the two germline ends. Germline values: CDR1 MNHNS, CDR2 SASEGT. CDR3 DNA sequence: TGTGCCAGCAGTCCCCAGGGCAGGGACGATCAGCAGTACTTC. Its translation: CASSPQGRDDQQYF.

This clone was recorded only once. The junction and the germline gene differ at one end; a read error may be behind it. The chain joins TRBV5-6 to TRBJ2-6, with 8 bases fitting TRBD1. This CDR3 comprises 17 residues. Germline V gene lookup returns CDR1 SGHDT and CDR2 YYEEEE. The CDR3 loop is CASRLDRVRSGANVLTF. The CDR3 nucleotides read TGTGCCAGCAGATTGGACAGGGTACGATCTGGGGCCAACGTCCTGACTTTC. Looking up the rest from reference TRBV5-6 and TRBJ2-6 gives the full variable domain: DAGVTQSPTHLIKTRGQQVTLRCSPKSGHDTVSWYQQALGQGPQFIFQYYEEEERQRGNFPDRFSGHQFPNYSSELNVNALLLGDSALYLCASRLDRVRSGANVLTFGAGSRLTVL.

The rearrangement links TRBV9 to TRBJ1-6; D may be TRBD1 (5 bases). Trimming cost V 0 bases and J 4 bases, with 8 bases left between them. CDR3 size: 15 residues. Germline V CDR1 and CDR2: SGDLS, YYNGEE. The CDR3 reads CASSVEGTYNSPLHF. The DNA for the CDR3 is TGTGCCAGCAGCGTAGAAGGGACGTATAATTCACCCCTCCACTTT. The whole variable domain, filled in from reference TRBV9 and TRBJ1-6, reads DSGVTQTPKHLITATGQRVTLRCSPRSGDLSVYWYQQSLDQGLQFLIQYYNGEERAKGNILERFSAQQFPDLHSELNLSSLELGDSALYFCASSVEGTYNSPLHFGNGTRLTVT.